The 15 T cell receptor beta chains below were found in one sample sequenced in a study of shared clonotypes between healthy human individuals. Clones were read by immunoSEQ multiplex PCR, and TCRdb kept only the in-frame ones, dropping some. This table holds around 1,900,000 clones, 93% found once. Terminally differentiated effector memory CD45RA+ cells were excluded by CCR7 positive selection of CD45RO-negative cells. Sequencing used naive CD8+ T cells from PBMCs. The receptors derive from a man between 18 and 35 years old in good health. Some clones in this sample may be carry-over from other donors' samples.

The sample holds one count of this clone. The chain employs TRBV5-1 and TRBJ1-1, with 8 bases fitting TRBD1. Germline V lookup: CDR1 SGHRS, CDR2 YFSETQ. The ends lost 1 base at V and 5 bases at J; junction bases unmatched: 10. This CDR3 has 16 residues. CDR3 sequence reads: CASSLRQGARGTEAFF. In nucleotides, the CDR3 is TGCGCCAGCAGCTTGCGGCAGGGGGCGCGGGGGACTGAAGCTTTCTTT.

This sequence joins TRBV10-3 and TRBJ2-1, with unresolved D. V was trimmed by 4 bases and J by 10 bases, leaving 14 bases between them. Per the germline V gene, CDR1 is ENHRY and CDR2 is SYGVKD. This CDR3 has 13 amino acids. The CDR3 sequence: CAISGPEAAEQFF. The CDR3 nucleotides are TGTGCCATCAGTGGGCCCGAGGCCGCCGAGCAGTTCTTC.

The rearrangement uses TRBV5-1 and TRBJ1-2; possibly TRBD1 for D (5 bases). CDR1 SGHRS and CDR2 YFSETQ come from the germline V gene. The germline V and J ends were trimmed by 3 bases and 0 bases, with 21 bases remaining between them. The CDR3 runs to 18 residues. CDR3 bases: TGCGCCAGCAGCTCCCGACCGGGACCGAATTCAGCTAACTATGGCTACACCTTC. It codes for CASSSRPGPNSANYGYTF.

The chain links TRBV5-6 to TRBJ1-2; tentatively, D is TRBD1 (5 bases). From germline, CDR1 is SGHDT and CDR2 YYEEEE. This CDR3 spans 14 amino acids. V lost 2 bases, J lost 4 bases, and 12 bases lay in between. CDR3 DNA sequence: TGTGCCAGCAGCTTAGGGACTCCCAGCTATGGCTACACCTTC. Its protein product is CASSLGTPSYGYTF.

The rearrangement joins TRBV5-1 to TRBJ1-2; a weak D match, TRBD1 (5 bases). The germline V and J ends were trimmed by 4 bases and 3 bases, with 16 bases remaining between them. This CDR3 comprises 15 residues. Germline assignment: CDR1 SGHRS and CDR2 YFSETQ. The CDR3 protein is CASSPWDGLDYGYTF. CDR3 in DNA: TGCGCCAGCAGCCCATGGGACGGCCTCGACTATGGCTACACCTTC.

V is TRBV28 and J is TRBJ2-1; 8 positions match TRBD2. V was clipped by 7 bases and J by 2 bases; unmatched bases: 13. CDR3 size: 17 residues. The V gene's germline CDR1 is MDHEN and CDR2 SYDVKM. The CDR3 DNA reads as TGTGCCAGCACCACCACCTCTGGCGGGAGGACCTACAATGAGCAGTTCTTC. It translates to CASTTTSGGRTYNEQFF. The entire variable domain, with the rest obtained from reference TRBV28 and TRBJ2-1, is as follows: DVKVTQSSRYLVKRTGEKVFLECVQDMDHENMFWYRQDPGLGLRLIYFSYDVKMKEKGDIPEGYSVSREKKERFSLILESASTNQTSMYLCASTTTSGGRTYNEQFFGPGTRLTVL.

This chain links TRBV11-2 with TRBJ1-1; 11 bases are shared with TRBD1. V shed 2 bases and J 1 base; nucleotides not matched to a gene: 12. Germline CDR1 reads SGHAT; CDR2 reads FQNNGV. CDR3 size: 19 residues. CDR3 in DNA: TGTGCCAGCAGCTTATACCCGGACAGGGGGCGGGTCAAGAACACTGAAGCTTTCTTT. Protein sequence: CASSLYPDRGRVKNTEAFF.

The chain uses TRBV28 and TRBJ2-2, with a weak D call TRBD2 (5 bases). The V end was cut by 1 base, the J end by 5 bases, with 17 bases between. The germline gives CDR1 MDHEN, CDR2 SYDVKM. This CDR3 has 17 residues. The CDR3 region has the DNA TGTGCCAGCAGTTTATTCGGGCTAGCCCTGATTACCGGGGAGCTGTTTTTT. Residues: CASSLFGLALITGELFF. Filled out from reference TRBV28 and TRBJ2-2, the complete variable domain reads DVKVTQSSRYLVKRTGEKVFLECVQDMDHENMFWYRQDPGLGLRLIYFSYDVKMKEKGDIPEGYSVSREKKERFSLILESASTNQTSMYLCASSLFGLALITGELFFGEGSRLTVL.

The chain carries TRBV27 and TRBJ2-1; 7 positions match TRBD2. The junction had 14 bases not matched to a gene; V was cut back by 0 bases and J by 15 bases. There are 15 residues in the CDR3. Germline CDR1 reads MNHEY; CDR2 reads SMNVEV (reference sequence). The CDR3 spells CASSLSTSVGILRFF. The DNA for the CDR3 is TGTGCCAGCAGTTTATCTACTAGCGTTGGGATCCTTCGGTTCTTC.

V is TRBV19 and J is TRBJ1-4, with D hard to call. The germline V gene encodes CDR1 LNHDA and CDR2 SQIVND (reference sequence). Trimming stripped 3 bases from V and 8 bases from J, with 10 bases between. The CDR3 length is 13 residues. CDR3: CASSIRIEEKLFF. The CDR3 coding sequence is TGTGCCAGTAGTATCCGAATTGAGGAAAAACTGTTTTTT.

V usage is TRBV13 and J usage is TRBJ2-2; D not resolved. This CDR3 has 17 residues. Germline CDR1 PRHDT, CDR2 FYEKMQ (reference sequence). Trimming pared 6 bases from V and 8 bases from J, leaving 25 bases between. CDR3 region: CASSLLSSRRSSGELFF. In DNA form, the CDR3 reads TGTGCCAGCAGTCTCCTGAGCTCCCGACGCTCCTCTGGGGAGCTGTTTTTT.

A remark on this clone: One end of the junction is discordant with germline, which a read error may explain. CDR3 in amino acids: CASSIGGLSNEAFF. The CDR3 DNA reads as TGTGCCAGCAGTATTGGTGGATTGTCCAATGAAGCTTTCTTT. This sequence joins TRBV19 and TRBJ1-1; no firm D call. Germline V gives CDR1 LNHDA, CDR2 SQIVND (reference sequence). The length of the CDR3 is 14 residues.

CDR3 loop: CASSLLGGTDSNQPQHF. The CDR3 coding sequence is TGTGCCAGCAGTTTACTTGGCGGGACAGATAGCAATCAGCCCCAGCATTTT. The chain joins TRBV27 to TRBJ1-5; 7 bases map to TRBD1. Losses at the gene ends were 2 bases for V and 0 bases for J; bases not matched to a gene: 7. The length of the CDR3 is 17 residues. CDR1 is MNHEY, CDR2 SMNVEV, per germline (reference sequence).

The gene calls are TRBV7-9 and TRBJ2-1; tentative D call: TRBD2 (6 bases). CDR1 is SEHNR, CDR2 FQNEAQ, per germline (reference sequence). This CDR3 is built from 15 residues. Between the trimmed V and J ends, which lost 2 bases and 8 bases, there was a span of 16 bases. The chain's CDR3 is CASSLLSGYGDEQFF. The DNA of the CDR3 is TGTGCCAGCAGCTTACTTAGCGGTTACGGCGATGAGCAGTTCTTC.

The chain joins TRBV10-3 to TRBJ2-1; 9 positions agree with TRBD2. The CDR3 loop spans 16 amino acids. CDR1 and CDR2 from the germline V gene are ENHRY and SYGVKD. Trimming cost V 0 bases and J 5 bases; bases outside gene matches: 5. The CDR3 DNA reads TGTGCCATCAGTGAGTCGTCTAGCGGGAATGACAATGAGCAGTTCTTC. It specifies CAISESSSGNDNEQFF.